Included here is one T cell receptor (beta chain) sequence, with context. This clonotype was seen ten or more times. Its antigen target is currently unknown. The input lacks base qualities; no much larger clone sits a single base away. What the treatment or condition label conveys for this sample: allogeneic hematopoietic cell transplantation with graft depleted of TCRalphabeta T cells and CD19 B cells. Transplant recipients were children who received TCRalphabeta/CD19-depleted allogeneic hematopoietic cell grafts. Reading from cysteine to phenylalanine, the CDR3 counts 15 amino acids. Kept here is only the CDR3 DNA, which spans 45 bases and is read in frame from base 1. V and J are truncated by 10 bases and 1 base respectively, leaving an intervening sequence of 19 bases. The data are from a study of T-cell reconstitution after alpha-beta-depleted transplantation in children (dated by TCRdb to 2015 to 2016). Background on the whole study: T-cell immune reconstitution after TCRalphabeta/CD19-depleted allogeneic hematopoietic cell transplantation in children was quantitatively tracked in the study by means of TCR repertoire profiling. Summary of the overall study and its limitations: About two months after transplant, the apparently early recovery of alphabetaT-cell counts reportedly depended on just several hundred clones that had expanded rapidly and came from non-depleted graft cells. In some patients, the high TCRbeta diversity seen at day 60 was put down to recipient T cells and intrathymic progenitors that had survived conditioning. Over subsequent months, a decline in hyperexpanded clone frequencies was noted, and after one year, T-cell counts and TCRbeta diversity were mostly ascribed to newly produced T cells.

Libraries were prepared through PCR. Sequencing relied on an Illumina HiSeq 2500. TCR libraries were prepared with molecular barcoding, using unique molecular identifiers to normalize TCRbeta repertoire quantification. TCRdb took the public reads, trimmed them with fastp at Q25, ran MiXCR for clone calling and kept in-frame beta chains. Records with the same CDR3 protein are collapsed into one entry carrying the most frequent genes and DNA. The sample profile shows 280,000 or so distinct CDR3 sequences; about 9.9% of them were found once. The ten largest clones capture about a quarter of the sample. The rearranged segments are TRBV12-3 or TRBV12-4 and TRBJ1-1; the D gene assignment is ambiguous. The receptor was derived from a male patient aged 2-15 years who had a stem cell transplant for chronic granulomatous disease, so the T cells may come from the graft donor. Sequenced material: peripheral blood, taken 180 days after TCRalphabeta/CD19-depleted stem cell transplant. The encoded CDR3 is CANSLSGRKNTEAFF. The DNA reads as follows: TGTGCCAACAGCCTGTCGGGCCGGAAGAACACTGAAGCTTTCTTT.